The clone carrying this T cell receptor (beta chain) was counted between two and nine times. Its antigen remains unknown. Employing constant-segment primers, 5'RACE generated TCR alpha and TCR beta cDNA libraries bearing sample barcodes and UMIs. MiXCR, applied by TCRdb to the 5' RACE reads, yields one record per CDR3 protein. This table holds 340,000 or so distinct CDR3 sequences, roughly 13% found once. These data are taken from a study of T-cell memory formation after mild COVID-19. Whole-study findings and limits: In second-wave clones peaking day 37, SARS-CoV-2 specificity remained unconfirmed. The CD4+ clones that contracted clustered mainly within CM and EM, and the CD8+ clones concentrated in EMRA.

With 5 bases removed from V and 4 bases from J, the gap between germline ends came to 17 bases. The germline V gene encodes CDR1 MGHRA and CDR2 YSYEKL. This CDR3 has 15 amino acids. The TCR comes from a man younger than 35 who had mild COVID-19 (a few samples of this study predate the infection). Cell type and time point are not known. Material: PBMCs or a T cell subset sorted from them (not recorded which). The chain combines TRBV4-1 with TRBJ1-2; D might be TRBD1 (6 bases). DNA of the CDR3: TGCGCCAGCAGCTCAGGGCGGGGAGGGGGCTATGGCTACACCTTC. This encodes CASSSGRGGGYGYTF.